Following are 25 T cell receptor beta chains from one sample sequenced in a study of vaccination and CD4 T cells after COVID-19. The Oncomine TCR Beta short-read assay was applied to DNA of cultured CD4+ T cells. Via MiXCR, TCRdb re-called the PCR reads, giving one row per CDR3 protein. The sample yields roughly 13,000 distinct CDR3 sequences, approximately 30% seen once. No antigens are known for them. The treatment is: roughly 11-day PBMC culture with coronavirus spike peptide pools or control peptides (ViraFEST assay). Here the sequenced sample was CD4+ T cells from blood, cultured in vitro, taken after SARS-CoV-2 vaccination. These receptors came from a human donor who had recovered from COVID-19.

The rearrangement joins TRBV18 to TRBJ1-1; D remains unclear. CDR3 length: 13 residues. CDR1 and CDR2 (germline): KGHSH, LQKENI. V lost 0 bases and J lost 0, with 2 bases in between. CDR3 amino acids: CASSPPVNTEAFF. CDR3 coding DNA: TGTGCCAGCTCACCACCAGTGAACACTGAAGCTTTCTTT.

In this sample, this clonotype turned up a few times. DNA for the CDR3: TGTGCCAGCAGTTTACTGGAGACAGTGAACACTGAAGCTTTCTTT. This encodes CASSLLETVNTEAFF. V usage is TRBV27 and J usage is TRBJ1-1; tentatively, D is TRBD1 (5 bases). CDR1 and CDR2 (germline): MNHEY, SMNVEV (reference sequence). V lost 2 bases, J lost 0 bases, and 10 bases lay in between. The CDR3 runs to 15 residues.

This chain joins TRBV7-2 and TRBJ1-4; D is unclear. Germline lookup yields CDR1 SGHTA and CDR2 FQGNSA. The V and J ends lost 8 bases and 8 bases respectively, with 15 bases between them. This CDR3 is built from 13 residues. The DNA for the CDR3 is TGTGCCAGCCGCGGAGGAGGGAAGGAAAAACTGTTTTTT. Protein product: CASRGGGKEKLFF.

This clonotype was observed a handful of times. This chain links TRBV20-1 with TRBJ1-2, with a tentative D call TRBD1 (6 bases). Germline lookup yields CDR1 DFQATT and CDR2 SNEGSKA (reference sequence). This CDR3 spans 16 amino acids. The CDR3 bases are TGCAGCTATAGTCTAGAGGGGGGGCAGTTGTCCTATGGCTACACCTTC. It yields the protein CSYSLEGGQLSYGYTF.

V gene TRBV4-3 combines with J gene TRBJ1-3; no clear D. The CDR3 contains 15 residues. Trimming left V 0 bases short and J 7 bases short, with 13 bases between. CDR1 is LGHNA and CDR2 is YSLEER in the germline V gene. CDR3 amino acids: CASSQDRPAGNTIYF. Written as DNA, the CDR3 is TGCGCCAGCAGCCAAGATCGCCCCGCCGGGAACACCATATATTTT.

This chain links TRBV19 with TRBJ2-1, with TRBD2 identical over 12 bases. The CDR3 has 16 residues. J gave up 9 bases and V 0 bases, and 6 bases lay outside the gene matches. Germline V CDR1 and CDR2: LNHDA, SQIVND (reference sequence). The CDR3 loop reads CASSIEPSGRAGEQFF. The DNA for the CDR3 is TGTGCCAGTAGTATAGAACCTAGCGGGAGGGCCGGTGAGCAGTTCTTC.

The V gene is TRBV19, the J gene TRBJ1-5; D gene uncertain. The CDR3 sequence is 15 residues long. Trimming stripped 6 bases from V and 1 base from J, with 13 bases between. Germline CDR1 and CDR2: LNHDA and SQIVND (reference sequence). Written as DNA, the CDR3 is TGTGCCAGTAGACGGACGGAACTCAGCAATCAGCCCCAGCATTTT. As protein: CASRRTELSNQPQHF.

This chain joins TRBV29-1 and TRBJ1-2; TRBD1 aligns across 7 bases. The trim removed 6 bases at V and 6 bases at J, leaving 7 bases unmatched. There are 12 residues in the CDR3. Germline V lookup: CDR1 SQVTM, CDR2 ANQGSEA. CDR3 loop: CSVQTGWNGYTF. The CDR3 bases are TGCAGCGTCCAGACAGGGTGGAATGGCTACACCTTC.

Here the CDR3 DNA reads TGTGCCAGCTCGTCGGGGGGGGACAGGATTTCACCCCTCCACTTT. Its protein product is CASSSGGDRISPLHF. V gene TRBV18 combines with J gene TRBJ1-6, with 8 bases matching TRBD1. The V gene end was trimmed by 6 bases and the J gene end by 9 bases; junction bases not matched to a gene: 10. Germline V gene data show CDR1 as KGHSH and CDR2 as LQKENI. The CDR3 has 15 amino acids.

This clonotype appeared a few times. The chain recombines TRBV20-1 with TRBJ1-1; D is undetermined. Germline CDR1 DFQATT, CDR2 SNEGSKA (reference sequence). This CDR3 is built from 19 residues. Trimming left V 3 bases short and J 1 base short, with 27 bases between. CDR3: CSASGVGSDITFSNTEAFF. In DNA form, the CDR3 reads TGCAGTGCTAGTGGGGTGGGATCTGATATCACGTTCTCGAACACTGAAGCTTTCTTT.

This clonotype was counted between two and nine times. This chain links TRBV29-1 with TRBJ1-2; no reliable D call. Germline loops: CDR1 SQVTM, CDR2 ANQGSEA. The CDR3 is made up of 11 amino acids. Trimming removed 4 bases at V and 3 bases at J, with 6 bases between. The CDR3, as DNA: TGCAGCGTTGGTGGGGACTATGGCTACACCTTC. This encodes CSVGGDYGYTF.

This clonotype showed up just once. The J gene is TRBJ1-3, the V gene TRBV4-2; D is unresolved. V lost 0 bases to trimming and J lost 4 bases, with 10 bases between them. The CDR3 consists of 15 residues. CDR1 and CDR2 from the germline V gene are LGHNA and YNFKEQ. CDR3 in DNA: TGTGCCAGCAGCCAAGATGCAACCAAGGGAAACACCATATATTTT. This gives the protein CASSQDATKGNTIYF.

CDR3 nucleotide sequence: TGTGCCAGCAGTCCGGGCAGGTATCAGCCCCAGCATTTT. This codes for CASSPGRYQPQHF. This chain uses TRBV28 with TRBJ1-5; D not certain. Trimming pared 5 bases from V and 5 bases from J, leaving 10 bases between. The length of the CDR3 is 13 residues. Germline CDR1 is MDHEN and CDR2 is SYDVKM. The entire variable domain, with the rest obtained from reference TRBV28 and TRBJ1-5, is as follows: DVKVTQSSRYLVKRTGEKVFLECVQDMDHENMFWYRQDPGLGLRLIYFSYDVKMKEKGDIPEGYSVSREKKERFSLILESASTNQTSMYLCASSPGRYQPQHFGDGTRLSIL.

CDR3 nucleotide sequence: TGTGCCAGCAGTACCTCGGGACTAGCGGGACCGGGCGACGAGCAGTACTTC. Translation gives CASSTSGLAGPGDEQYF. The genes are TRBV28 and TRBJ2-7; TRBD2 matches at 13 bases. J lost 5 bases, V lost 5 bases, and 12 bases had no gene match. This CDR3 spans 17 amino acids. The V gene's germline CDR1 is MDHEN and CDR2 SYDVKM.

The chain carries TRBV5-4 and TRBJ2-3, with a weak D call TRBD2 (7 bases). CDR1 SGHNT and CDR2 YYREEE come from the germline V gene (reference sequence). V lost 1 base and J 1 base, leaving 19 bases between the germline ends. This CDR3 comprises 18 residues. The CDR3 sequence: CASSLFAGVGGGTDTQYF. DNA for the CDR3: TGTGCCAGCAGCTTGTTTGCGGGAGTAGGGGGGGGCACAGATACGCAGTATTTT. Full variable domain (remainder filled in from reference TRBV5-4 and TRBJ2-3): ETGVTQSPTHLIKTRGQQVTLRCSSQSGHNTVSWYQQALGQGPQFIFQYYREEENGRGNFPPRFSGLQFPNYSSELNVNALELDDSALYLCASSLFAGVGGGTDTQYFGPGTRLTVL.

The chain joins TRBV19 to TRBJ2-7; 7 bases line up with TRBD1. Germline-derived CDR1 and CDR2 are LNHDA and SQIVND (reference sequence). The CDR3 has 16 residues. V shed 4 bases and J 0 bases; nucleotides not matched to a gene: 9. The CDR3 region has the DNA TGTGCCAGTAGTACCCGGACAGGCCCACACTCCTACGAGCAGTACTTC. Residues: CASSTRTGPHSYEQYF.

This clonotype was detected only a few times. CDR3 coding DNA: TGTGCCAGCAGTGGAGGGACAGCGAACACTGAAGCTTTCTTT. This gives the protein CASSGGTANTEAFF. This chain uses TRBV6-4 with TRBJ1-1; 7 bases line up with TRBD1. The CDR3 is made up of 14 amino acids. V lost 4 bases, J lost 1 base, and 3 bases stayed unmatched. Looked up from germline, CDR1 is MRHNA and CDR2 is SNTAGT.

On this clonotype: This could be a read error, since a much larger clone is one nucleotide away. This chain joins TRBV15 and TRBJ1-1, with D possibly being TRBD1 (6 bases). The CDR3 covers 14 residues. In germline, CDR1 is LNHNV, CDR2 YYDKDF (reference sequence). In DNA form, the CDR3 reads TGTGCCACCAGCAAGAACCTAGGGGACACTGAAGCTATCTTT. Protein: CATSKNLGDTEAIF.

V and J are TRBV6-5 and TRBJ2-2, with D hard to call. CDR1 and CDR2 (germline): MNHEY, SVGAGI. V shed 0 bases and J shed 0 bases, with 5 bases lying between them. This CDR3 is built from 15 residues. The CDR3 is CASSYSRPNTGELFF. CDR3 DNA: TGTGCCAGCAGTTACTCCAGACCGAACACCGGGGAGCTGTTTTTT.

Only a few counts were recorded for this clonotype. The V gene is TRBV7-9, the J gene TRBJ2-7, with 11 nucleotides matching TRBD1. The CDR3 has 15 residues. J gave up 2 bases and V 5 bases, and 5 bases lay outside the gene matches. Germline V gives CDR1 SEHNR, CDR2 FQNEAQ (reference sequence). CDR3 sequence (DNA): TGTGCCAGCAGCAAACCGGGACAGGGGGCCTACGAGCAGTACTTC. Translating it yields CASSKPGQGAYEQYF. Looking up the rest from reference TRBV7-9 and TRBJ2-7 gives the full variable domain: DTGVSQNPRHKITKRGQNVTFRCDPISEHNRLYWYRQTLGQGPEFLTYFQNEAQLEKSRLLSDRFSAERPKGSFSTLEIQRTEQGDSAMYLCASSKPGQGAYEQYFGPGTRLTVT.

The V and J genes are TRBV12-3 or TRBV12-4 and TRBJ2-3; 8 bases fit TRBD1. With 5 bases clipped from V and 1 base from J, the junction kept 14 bases outside the gene matches. The CDR3 extends over 18 amino acids. CDR3 residues: CASSSRTGFDVGTDTQYF. CDR3 DNA: TGTGCCAGCAGTAGCCGGACAGGGTTCGACGTTGGCACAGATACGCAGTATTTT.

The chain links TRBV7-2 to TRBJ1-2; D unresolved. Trimming took 4 bases from V and 7 from J, leaving 13 bases between them. In germline, CDR1 is SGHTA, CDR2 FQGNSA. CDR3 size: 13 residues. This CDR3 is CASSSTTGAGYTF. The CDR3 nucleotides are TGTGCCAGCAGCTCTACGACGGGCGCTGGCTACACCTTC.

The chain uses TRBV24-1 and TRBJ2-5; no clear D gene. The V end lost 6 bases, the J end lost 4 bases, and 11 bases lay between the germline ends. The CDR3 covers 13 residues. CDR1 KGHDR and CDR2 SFDVKD come from the germline V gene. The CDR3 protein is CATSPGPRETQYF. DNA for the CDR3: TGTGCCACCAGTCCAGGACCGAGAGAGACCCAGTACTTC.

A few counts support this clonotype. The chain has TRBV20-1 and TRBJ2-3; 11 positions agree with TRBD2. Trimming cost V 3 bases and J 7 bases; bases outside gene matches: 15. This CDR3 comprises 17 residues. CDR1 is DFQATT, CDR2 SNEGSKA, per germline (reference sequence). The CDR3 loop is CSARRPGLAESHNTQYF. Written as DNA, the CDR3 is TGCAGTGCTAGGAGACCGGGACTAGCGGAGTCCCATAATACGCAGTATTTT.

This clonotype was counted a single time. The chain carries TRBV4-3 and TRBJ2-7; D gene ambiguous. V dropped 0 bases and J dropped 1 base, with 7 bases sitting between them. Germline CDR1 LGHNA, CDR2 YSLEER. The CDR3 covers 14 residues. CDR3 region: CASSQDDFSYEQYF. DNA for the CDR3: TGCGCCAGCAGCCAAGATGATTTTTCCTACGAGCAGTACTTC.